What follows are 2 T cell receptor beta chains derived from one specimen sequenced in a study of T cells after yellow fever vaccination. From the 5' RACE reads, TCRdb called clonotypes with MiXCR, one entry per CDR3 protein. The sample lists about 75,000 distinct CDR3 sequences, 7.3% seen once, with approximately 29% in the top ten. Material: CD8+ T cells sorted from PBMCs, obtained 10 days after the first yellow fever vaccination. These receptors were obtained from a man between 18 and 35 years old who received the YFV17D yellow fever vaccine.

This clonotype was recorded at least ten times. The rearrangement links TRBV20-1 to TRBJ2-5; D might be TRBD2 (5 bases). The germline gives CDR1 DFQATT, CDR2 SNEGSKA (reference sequence). The CDR3 totals 15 residues. Deletions cut 1 base from V and 2 bases from J, with 14 bases between. CDR3 sequence (DNA): TGCAGTGCTAGAGCCCCCGGACTTGCACAAGAGACCCAGTACTTC. Translating gives CSARAPGLAQETQYF.

The rearrangement uses TRBV4-3 and TRBJ2-2; weak D call: TRBD1 (5 bases). The CDR3 contains 14 residues. Germline CDR1 reads LGHNA; CDR2 reads YSLEER. Trimming left V 8 bases short and J 2 bases short, with 12 bases between. CDR3 nucleotide sequence: TGCGCCAGCGTACACGACAGAAACACCGGGGAGCTGTTTTTT. Amino acid sequence: CASVHDRNTGELFF.